A selection of T cell receptor beta chains follows, all from one sample in a study of response to subunit inactivated influenza vaccine. TCRdb re-analysed the RT-PCR reads in MiXCR, keeping a single row per CDR3 protein. The top ten clones hold 9.5% to 13% of a sample with roughly 790,000 distinct CDR3 sequences, around 20% of them seen once. The sample was PBMCs from blood, taken 4 to 6 days after vaccination. These receptors were taken from a man aged 50 or older who received an inactivated influenza vaccine. Both conserved end residues are part of each CDR3. The D gene is left open where the match is weak. Size values are once, few and many counts, or a class for expanded clones, and some rows have none.

D: .
V: TRBV6-5
J: TRBJ2-1
size: few
DNA: TGTGCCAGCAGTTACACTTCGGACTGGTTAAGCTCCTACAATGAGCAGTTCTTC
CDR3: CASSYTSDWLSSYNEQFF

D: .
V: TRBV20-1
J: TRBJ2-1
size: .
DNA: TGCAGTGCTAGACCCCACTACAATGAGCAGTTCTTC
CDR3: CSARPHYNEQFF

D: .
V: TRBV28
J: TRBJ2-3
size: .
DNA: TGTGCCAGCAATGGGGACACCCAGACGCAGTATTTT
CDR3: CASNGDTQTQYF

D: .
V: TRBV6-5
J: TRBJ2-7
size: few
DNA: TGTGCCAGCAGTTACTCAGGCGGGACCGCCTACGAGCAGTACTTC
CDR3: CASSYSGGTAYEQYF

D: TRBD1
V: TRBV7-2
J: TRBJ2-7
size: few
DNA: TGTGCCAGGAATCGGGACAGGGCCTACGAGCAGTACTTC
CDR3: CARNRDRAYEQYF

D: TRBD1
V: TRBV20-1
J: TRBJ2-7
size: .
DNA: TGCAGTGCTATGGAGACAGGGAACCGTTACGAGCAGTACTTC
CDR3: CSAMETGNRYEQYF

D: .
V: TRBV12-3/TRBV12-4
J: TRBJ1-1
size: few
DNA: TGTGCCAGCTCTGACGGGGGCAGAAAGTTGAACACTGAAGCTTTCTTT
CDR3: CASSDGGRKLNTEAFF

D: .
V: TRBV4-2
J: TRBJ1-4
size: few
DNA: TGTGCCAGCAGCCAAGATGGAGGAGGCTCTAATGAAAAACTGTTTTTT
CDR3: CASSQDGGGSNEKLFF

D: TRBD2
V: TRBV27
J: TRBJ2-1
size: many
DNA: TGTGCCAGCAGTTCCCTCGGACTAGCGGGATTCGATGAGCAGTTCTTC
CDR3: CASSSLGLAGFDEQFF

D: .
V: TRBV4-3
J: TRBJ2-5
size: few
DNA: TGCGCCAGCAGCCAAGGGCAGGCTAGCACTAGCGAGACCCAGTACTTC
CDR3: CASSQGQASTSETQYF

D: .
V: TRBV6-1
J: TRBJ1-6
size: .
DNA: TGTGCCAGCACCGACAGCTCCTATAATTCACCCCTCCACTTT
CDR3: CASTDSSYNSPLHF

D: TRBD1
V: TRBV5-6
J: TRBJ2-7
size: .
DNA: TGTGCCAGCAGCTTTCGGGGGACAGGACCCTACGAGCAGTACTTC
CDR3: CASSFRGTGPYEQYF

D: .
V: TRBV24-1
J: TRBJ2-3
size: few
DNA: TGTGCCACCAGTGTTAGAAGGGACTTCTCCACAGATACGCAGTATTTT
CDR3: CATSVRRDFSTDTQYF

D: .
V: TRBV6-1
J: TRBJ1-1
size: few
DNA: TGTGCCAGCCAACCCCCCGGGGGTCGGGCTGAAGCTTTCTTT
CDR3: CASQPPGGRAEAFF

D: .
V: TRBV6-5
J: TRBJ1-2
size: .
DNA: TGTGCCAGCAGTTACCTAATACCCACTACAGGGAGAAACTATGGCTACACCTTC
CDR3: CASSYLIPTTGRNYGYTF

D: .
V: TRBV27
J: TRBJ2-1
size: .
DNA: TGTGCCGCGGGGCAGCTGGGAGAGGTACCCTACAATGAGCAGTTCTTC
CDR3: CAAGQLGEVPYNEQFF

D: TRBD1
V: TRBV30
J: TRBJ2-7
size: .
DNA: TGTGCCCAAAAGGACAGGCTCTCCTACGAGCAGTACTTC
CDR3: CAQKDRLSYEQYF

D: .
V: TRBV10-3
J: TRBJ2-7
size: .
DNA: TGTGCCATCAGTGAGCTGACAGGCGCTTCCTACGAGCAGTACTTC
CDR3: CAISELTGASYEQYF

D: .
V: TRBV7-8
J: TRBJ1-2
size: few
DNA: TGTGCCAGCAGCCCTCAGGGAGGGAGCGATGGCTACACCTTC
CDR3: CASSPQGGSDGYTF

D: .
V: TRBV6-2/TRBV6-3
J: TRBJ2-3
size: many
DNA: TGTGCCAGCAGTTACTCACAGGGAAGGGGGTTAGCAGGAACAGATACGCAGTATTTT
CDR3: CASSYSQGRGLAGTDTQYF

D: .
V: TRBV24-1
J: TRBJ2-1
size: few
DNA: TGTGCCACCAGTGACCCAGCCCCAGGCCGAACACCGCGGGAGCAGTTCTTC
CDR3: CATSDPAPGRTPREQFF

D: .
V: TRBV12-3/TRBV12-4
J: TRBJ2-3
size: .
DNA: TGTGCCAGCAGTTTAAGGGGATCTGCGATAGGCACAGATACGCAGTATTTT
CDR3: CASSLRGSAIGTDTQYF